The 9 T cell receptor beta chains reported below all come from one sample, sequenced in a study of cytomegalovirus exposure and HLA in healthy donors. The primer mix had 60 Vbeta and 13 Jbeta primers. Method: immunoSEQ multiplex PCR; TCRdb's copy keeps in-frame clones and lacks some. This table holds about 76,000 clones, about four fifths found once. Sample: PBMCs. The receptors were sampled from a woman in her twenties or thirties in good health and CMV-seronegative.

This sequence joins TRBV2 and TRBJ2-1; maybe TRBD1 (5 bases). This CDR3 spans 12 amino acids. V shed 7 bases and J shed 8 bases, with 12 bases lying between them. Germline lookup yields CDR1 SNHLY and CDR2 FYNNEI. The CDR3 loop is CASKGLNDEQFF. Written as DNA, the CDR3 is TGTGCCAGCAAGGGGTTGAATGATGAGCAGTTCTTC.

This chain connects TRBV12-5 to TRBJ2-5; the D gene is possibly TRBD1 (5 bases). The CDR3 sequence is 11 residues long. The germline CDR1 and CDR2 sequences are LGHNT and FRNRAP. Trimming removed 9 bases at V and 8 bases at J, with 13 bases between. In nucleotides, the CDR3 is TGTGCTAGCGGACACTCGACCACCCAGTACTTC. It encodes CASGHSTTQYF.

The CDR3 loop is CASSPGTDRPQHF. DNA of the CDR3: TGTGCCAGCAGCCCCGGGACAGATAGGCCCCAGCATTTT. The V gene is TRBV7-9, the J gene TRBJ1-5; TRBD1 agrees at 7 bases. Germline CDR1 SEHNR, CDR2 FQNEAQ (reference sequence). V lost 5 bases to trimming and J lost 9 bases; unmatched junction nucleotides: 7. This CDR3 region has 13 residues.

This chain joins TRBV7-8 and TRBJ1-4; 8 bases are shared with TRBD1. Germline loops: CDR1 SGHVS, CDR2 FQNEAQ. With V trimmed by 5 bases and J by 7 bases, 9 bases remained unmatched. The CDR3 is 15 residues long. CDR3 sequence: CASSADRGSGEKLFF. CDR3 coding DNA: TGTGCCAGCAGCGCAGACAGGGGCTCCGGTGAAAAACTGTTTTTT.

The chain employs TRBV2 and TRBJ1-1; 7 bases align to TRBD1. Germline V lookup: CDR1 SNHLY, CDR2 FYNNEI. With 5 bases clipped from V and 1 base from J, the junction kept 4 bases outside the gene matches. The CDR3 runs to 14 residues. CDR3 sequence (DNA): TGTGCCAGCAGTATTGACAGGGCGAACACTGAAGCTTTCTTT. Its protein is CASSIDRANTEAFF.

The gene calls are TRBV5-4 and TRBJ2-5; 8 nucleotides line up with TRBD2. Losses at the gene ends were 4 bases for V and 1 base for J; bases not matched to a gene: 9. Germline CDR1 and CDR2: SGHNT and YYREEE (reference sequence). The CDR3 length is 16 residues. As DNA, the CDR3 is TGTGCCAGCAGCCCCTCGGGAGGGGCGTCCCAAGAGACCCAGTACTTC. Its protein is CASSPSGGASQETQYF.

This clone was picked up one time. J is TRBJ1-1 and V is TRBV9, with 7 bases that match TRBD1. Germline V CDR1 and CDR2: SGDLS, YYNGEE. The J segment lost 7 bases and the V segment lost 3 bases, leaving 9 bases of the junction unmatched. This CDR3 comprises 14 residues. The CDR3 DNA follows: TGTGCCAGCAGCGATAGGCCAGGGGGTCGTGAAGCTTTCTTT. Translation: CASSDRPGGREAFF.

The chain joins TRBV5-1 to TRBJ1-6; TRBD1 might be the D (5 bases). Germline V gene data show CDR1 as SGHRS and CDR2 as YFSETQ. The CDR3 loop spans 15 amino acids. Trimming cost V 4 bases and J 6 bases, with 14 bases left between them. The CDR3 sequence is CASSTSAGLNSPLHF. DNA for the CDR3: TGCGCCAGCAGCACCTCTGCGGGACTTAATTCACCCCTCCACTTT.

The chain is built from TRBV15 and TRBJ1-5; 9 nucleotides match TRBD1. Trimming removed 2 bases from V and 5 bases from J; junction bases left unmatched: 4. CDR3 length: 15 amino acids. CDR1 and CDR2 (germline): LNHNV, YYDKDF (reference sequence). This chain's CDR3 is CATSRPGQGYQPQHF. CDR3 DNA: TGTGCCACCAGCAGACCGGGACAGGGCTATCAGCCCCAGCATTTT.